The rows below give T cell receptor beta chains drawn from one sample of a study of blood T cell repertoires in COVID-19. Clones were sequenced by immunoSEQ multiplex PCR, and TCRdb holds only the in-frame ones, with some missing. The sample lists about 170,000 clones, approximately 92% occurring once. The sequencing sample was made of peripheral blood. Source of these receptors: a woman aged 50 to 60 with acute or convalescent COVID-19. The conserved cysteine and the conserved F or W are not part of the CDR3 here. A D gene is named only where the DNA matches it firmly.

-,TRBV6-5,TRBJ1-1,ASSRAGGAATEAF
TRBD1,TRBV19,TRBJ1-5,ASSSRDRGQPQH
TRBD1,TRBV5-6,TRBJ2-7,ASSLDRGTYEQY
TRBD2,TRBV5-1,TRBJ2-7,ASSLETGGLYEQY
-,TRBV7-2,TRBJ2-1,ASSTDIEQF
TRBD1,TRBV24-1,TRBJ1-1,ATRETGGQAF
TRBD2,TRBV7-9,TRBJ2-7,ASRAGVGEQY
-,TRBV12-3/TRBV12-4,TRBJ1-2,ASSQDGSYGYT
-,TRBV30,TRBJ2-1,AWSVTGVGEQF
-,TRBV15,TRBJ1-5,ATSRVDDSNQPQH
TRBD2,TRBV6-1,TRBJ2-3,ASSEAGRERHTQY
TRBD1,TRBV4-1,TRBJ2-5,ASSQTGTEETQY
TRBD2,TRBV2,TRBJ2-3,ASSRDRGLSTDTQY
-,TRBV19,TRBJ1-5,ASMDSRFLYQPQH
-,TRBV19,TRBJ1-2,ASGGYGPGDYGYT
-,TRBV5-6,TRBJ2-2,ASSSGGFSNTGELF
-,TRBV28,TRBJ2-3,ASSTTTSWGDTQY
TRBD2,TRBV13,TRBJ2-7,ASSSTRTSGGPYEQY
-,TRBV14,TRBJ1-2,ASSQAQGVFGYT
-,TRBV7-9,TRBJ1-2,ASSLVEGSSNYGYT
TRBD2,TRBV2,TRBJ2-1,ASSPTSGLFYNEQF
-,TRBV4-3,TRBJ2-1,ASSQDEAGANEQF
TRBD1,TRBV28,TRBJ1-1,ASSSTGAGVNTEAF
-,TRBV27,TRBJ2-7,ASISQSYEQY
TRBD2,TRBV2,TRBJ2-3,ASSPGLAGGPDTQY
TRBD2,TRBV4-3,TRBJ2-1,ASSQDVRGSLGNEQF
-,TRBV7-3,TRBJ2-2,ASSSHRAGNTGELF
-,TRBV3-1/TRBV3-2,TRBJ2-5,ASSQGGSQETQY
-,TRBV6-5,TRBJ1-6,ASSQSGGESPLH
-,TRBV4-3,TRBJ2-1,ASSQVGGDEQF
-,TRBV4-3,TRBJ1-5,ASSQDFAGDQPQH
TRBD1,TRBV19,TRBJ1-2,ASGDRESYGYT
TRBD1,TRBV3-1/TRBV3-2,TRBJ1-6,ASSITGGSSPLH
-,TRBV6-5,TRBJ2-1,ASGLESYNEQF
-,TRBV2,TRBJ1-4,ASRERTQTNEKLF
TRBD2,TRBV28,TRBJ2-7,ASSFARGSGNPYEQY
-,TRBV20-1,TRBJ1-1,SASTNMNTEAF
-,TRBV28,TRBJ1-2,ASRSGLNYGYT
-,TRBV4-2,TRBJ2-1,ASSPASGSYNEQF
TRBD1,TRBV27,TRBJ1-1,ASRQGVSYTEAF
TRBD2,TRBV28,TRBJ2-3,ASTRTSGRFFTDTQY
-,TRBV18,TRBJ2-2,ASSPPRGYGPGELF
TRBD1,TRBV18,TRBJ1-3,ASSPRDKSTGVGNTIY
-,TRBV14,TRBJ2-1,ASSLTPYNEQF
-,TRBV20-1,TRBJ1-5,SASPGHLNQPQH
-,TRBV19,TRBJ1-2,ASRTRNYGYT
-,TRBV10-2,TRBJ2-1,ASIKAVRSYNEQF
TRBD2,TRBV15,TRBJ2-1,ATSRAGGVYNEQF
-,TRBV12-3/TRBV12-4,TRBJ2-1,ASSLGSGVEQF
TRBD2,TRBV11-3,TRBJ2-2,ASSDRLAGSTGELF
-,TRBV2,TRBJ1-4,ASSSTGGREKLF
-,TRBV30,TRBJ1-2,AWSRQNYGYT
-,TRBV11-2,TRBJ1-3,ASSLVGSTNSGNTIY
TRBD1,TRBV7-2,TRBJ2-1,ASRLGTAYNEQF
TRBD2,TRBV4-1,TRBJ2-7,ASSQGPGGANEQY
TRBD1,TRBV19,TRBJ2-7,ATTPDRGRNEQY